This T cell receptor beta chain was recovered during a study of T cell responses to AZD1222 COVID-19 vaccine. V dropped 3 bases and J dropped 12 bases, with 9 bases sitting between them. CDR3 size: 12 residues. Pooling of second doses given at about 4 or about 12 weeks was done. Profiled with immunoSEQ multiplex PCR; TCRdb holds only in-frame clones, not every one. There are over 130,000 clones in the sample; around 90% occur only once, and over 3% lies in the top ten. This specimen was peripheral blood, taken 28 days after the second AZD1222 dose. The V and J genes are TRBV12-3 or TRBV12-4 and TRBJ1-6; no definite D call. The source of this sequence is an adult who received the AZD1222 COVID-19 vaccine. The CDR3 sequence: CASSLLVEPLHF. CDR3 in DNA: TGTGCCAGCAGTTTGCTGGTTGAACCCCTCCACTTT.